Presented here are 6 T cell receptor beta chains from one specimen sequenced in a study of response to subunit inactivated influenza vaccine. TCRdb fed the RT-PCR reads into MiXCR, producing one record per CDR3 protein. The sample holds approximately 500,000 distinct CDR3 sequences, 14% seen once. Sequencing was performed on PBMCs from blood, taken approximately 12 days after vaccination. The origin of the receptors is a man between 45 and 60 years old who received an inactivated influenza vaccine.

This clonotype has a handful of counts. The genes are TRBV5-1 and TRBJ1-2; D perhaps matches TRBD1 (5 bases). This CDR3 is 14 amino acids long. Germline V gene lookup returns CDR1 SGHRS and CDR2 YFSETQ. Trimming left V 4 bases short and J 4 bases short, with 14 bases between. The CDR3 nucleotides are TGCGCCAGCAGCGAGGCGGGACTGGGCTATGGCTACACCTTC. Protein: CASSEAGLGYGYTF.

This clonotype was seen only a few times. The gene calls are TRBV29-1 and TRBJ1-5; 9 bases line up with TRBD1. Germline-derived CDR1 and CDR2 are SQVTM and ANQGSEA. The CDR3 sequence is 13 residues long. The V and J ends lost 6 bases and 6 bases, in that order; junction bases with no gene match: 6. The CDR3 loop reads CSVGQGRGQPQHF. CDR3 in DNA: TGCAGCGTGGGACAGGGACGAGGTCAGCCCCAGCATTTT.

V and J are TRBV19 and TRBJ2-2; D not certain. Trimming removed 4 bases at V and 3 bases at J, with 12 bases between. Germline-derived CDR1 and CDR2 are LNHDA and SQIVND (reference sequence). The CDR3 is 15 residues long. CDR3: CASSKGSLDTGELFF. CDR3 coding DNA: TGTGCCAGTAGTAAAGGCTCCCTGGACACCGGGGAGCTGTTTTTT. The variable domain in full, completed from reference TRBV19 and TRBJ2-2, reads DGGITQSPKYLFRKEGQNVTLSCEQNLNHDAMYWYRQDPGQGLRLIYYSQIVNDFQKGDIAEGYSVSREKKESFPLTVTSAQKNPTAFYLCASSKGSLDTGELFFGEGSRLTVL.

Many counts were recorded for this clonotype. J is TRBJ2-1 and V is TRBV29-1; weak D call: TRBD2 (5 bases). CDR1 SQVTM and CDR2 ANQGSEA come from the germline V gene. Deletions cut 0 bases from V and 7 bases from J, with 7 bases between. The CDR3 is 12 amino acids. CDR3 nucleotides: TGCAGCGTTGAAGATTCGGGGAATGAGCAGTTCTTC. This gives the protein CSVEDSGNEQFF.

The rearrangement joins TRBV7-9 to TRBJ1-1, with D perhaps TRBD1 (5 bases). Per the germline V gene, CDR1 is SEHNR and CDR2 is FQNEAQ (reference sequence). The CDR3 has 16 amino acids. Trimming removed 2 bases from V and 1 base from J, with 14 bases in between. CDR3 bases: TGTGCCAGCAGCTTATGGGGCCGGCGGCCGAACACTGAAGCTTTCTTT. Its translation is CASSLWGRRPNTEAFF.

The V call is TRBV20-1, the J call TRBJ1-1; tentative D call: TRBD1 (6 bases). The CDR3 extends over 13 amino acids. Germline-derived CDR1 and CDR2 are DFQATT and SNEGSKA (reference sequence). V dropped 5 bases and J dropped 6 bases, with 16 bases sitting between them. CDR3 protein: CSAAKGGEAEAFF. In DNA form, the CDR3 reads TGCAGTGCTGCCAAGGGGGGAGAAGCTGAAGCTTTCTTT.